This is a list of T cell receptor beta chains from one sample in a study of identifying expanded T cells in peripheral blood. Clones were read by immunoSEQ multiplex PCR, and TCRdb kept only the in-frame ones, dropping some. The repertoire holds about 90,000 clones, 70% to 90% seen once, with around 5.6% in the top ten. Specimen: blood. The receptors shown here come from a person aged 18 to 69 in good health. CDR3s include the opening cysteine and the closing phenylalanine or tryptophan. Each record gives: D gene, clone size, V gene, CDR3 length, J gene, CDR3 DNA, CDR3 protein. D genes are given only for firm matches. Only part of the rows carry a size: once, few, many, or a class if the clone is expanded.

-	-	TRBV4-1	17	TRBJ1-3	TGCGCCAGCAGCCACATTCTGGACAGTCTCTCTGGAAACACCATATATTTT	CASSHILDSLSGNTIYF
-	-	TRBV2	15	TRBJ1-6	TGTGCCAGCAGTGGCAGGGCCCGTCGAAATTCACCCCTCCACTTT	CASSGRARRNSPLHF
-	-	TRBV19	14	TRBJ1-4	TGTGCCAGTAGTGGGAGCGGGCTGATGAGAAAACTGTTTTTT	CASSGSGLMRKLFF
-	-	TRBV7-6	15	TRBJ1-3	TGTGCCAGCAGCTTAACCCTGGCAGCCGGAAACACCATATATTTT	CASSLTLAAGNTIYF
-	-	TRBV7-3	14	TRBJ1-2	TGTGCCAGCAGCCCCAGGGGAGGACGGGATGGCTACACCTTC	CASSPRGGRDGYTF
-	-	TRBV7-2	16	TRBJ2-3	TGTGCCAGCAGCGTCTCTCGGGGGAGTAGCACAGATACGCAGTATTTT	CASSVSRGSSTDTQYF
-	-	TRBV6-5	15	TRBJ1-1	TGTGCCAGCAGTTACGGGGGGACATCGAACACTGAAGCTTTCTTT	CASSYGGTSNTEAFF
-	-	TRBV5-1	15	TRBJ1-4	TGCGCCAGCAGCTTGTCGGGGGAAACTAATGAAAAACTGTTTTTT	CASSLSGETNEKLFF
-	-	TRBV18	15	TRBJ2-2	TGTGCCAGCTCAGCACAGGGCTCGAACACCGGGGAGCTGTTTTTT	CASSAQGSNTGELFF
TRBD1	-	TRBV6-5	14	TRBJ1-1	TGTGCCAGCAGTTACTCTGGGGGGACAGGGGAAGCTTTCTTT	CASSYSGGTGEAFF
-	-	TRBV18	15	TRBJ2-1	TGTGCCAGCTCACCTGTCGGGACTTCAAACAATGAGCAGTTCTTC	CASSPVGTSNNEQFF
-	-	TRBV6-5	15	TRBJ1-5	TGTGCCAGCAGGAGGACAGCTTATAGCAATCAGCCCCAGCATTTT	CASRRTAYSNQPQHF
-	-	TRBV6-5	13	TRBJ1-1	TGTGCCAGCAGTTACCTGGGGGGGGCTGAAGCTTTCTTT	CASSYLGGAEAFF
TRBD1	few	TRBV7-9	14	TRBJ1-2	TGTGCCAGCAGCTTATCGGACAGGGGTTTTGGCTACACCTTC	CASSLSDRGFGYTF
-	-	TRBV7-2	15	TRBJ2-7	TGTGCCAGCAGCTTTGTGGATTTTGGCTCCTACGAGCAGTACTTC	CASSFVDFGSYEQYF
-	-	TRBV30	12	TRBJ2-7	TGTGCCTGGAGCCGGGATTTCTACGAGCAGTACTTC	CAWSRDFYEQYF
-	-	TRBV15	15	TRBJ2-5	TGTGCCACCAGCAGAGATCGGGGGGCCGGAGAGACCCAGTACTTC	CATSRDRGAGETQYF
-	-	TRBV30	13	TRBJ1-2	TGTGCCTGGAGTTGGGGGGGCGTGGATGGCTACACCTTC	CAWSWGGVDGYTF
TRBD1	once	TRBV11-1	16	TRBJ2-3	TGTGCCAGCAGCTTATCACAGGGGCAAGTGTCAGATACGCAGTATTTT	CASSLSQGQVSDTQYF
-	-	TRBV6-1	15	TRBJ1-3	TGTGCCAGCAGTGCAAAGAGTTACTCTGGAAACACCATATATTTT	CASSAKSYSGNTIYF
-	-	TRBV19	13	TRBJ1-1	TGTGCCAGTACCCTCGGGGAGAACACTGAAGCTTTCTTT	CASTLGENTEAFF
-	-	TRBV6-5	14	TRBJ1-6	TGTGCCAGCAGAGAGAACAGGGCGACGGCACCCCTCCACTTT	CASRENRATAPLHF
-	-	TRBV6-4	14	TRBJ2-3	TGTGCCAGCAGTGATCAAGGTCGCACAGATACGCAGTATTTT	CASSDQGRTDTQYF
TRBD1	-	TRBV7-9	16	TRBJ2-7	TGTGCCAGCAGCTTACTGTCGGGACAGGACTCCTACGAGCAGTACTTC	CASSLLSGQDSYEQYF
-	-	TRBV18	16	TRBJ1-4	TGTGCCAGCTCACCACAGGCCCTGGGAACTAATGAAAAACTGTTTTTT	CASSPQALGTNEKLFF
-	-	TRBV5-8	13	TRBJ1-4	TGTGCCAGCAGCTTGCAGTTGCGGGAAAAACTGTTTTTT	CASSLQLREKLFF
TRBD1	-	TRBV6-1	15	TRBJ1-2	TGTGCCAGCAGCCTCCGGAGCGACAGGGGGAAAGGCTACACCTTC	CASSLRSDRGKGYTF
-	-	TRBV5-6	15	TRBJ1-2	TGTGCCAGCAGCTTTGCGGGATCGGGTGAGGATGGCTACACCTTC	CASSFAGSGEDGYTF
-	-	TRBV27	14	TRBJ2-5	TGTGCCAGCAGTTCATACGACAGACAAGAGACCCAGTACTTC	CASSSYDRQETQYF
-	-	TRBV14	16	TRBJ1-2	TGTGCCAGCAGCGGATTTCCCAGGGGAACTAACTATGGCTACACCTTC	CASSGFPRGTNYGYTF
TRBD2	-	TRBV6-6	14	TRBJ2-1	TGTGCCAGCAGGGCTAGCGGGGGGGTCGGTGAGCAGTTCTTC	CASRASGGVGEQFF
TRBD1	-	TRBV19	15	TRBJ1-1	TGTGCCAGTAACAACCGGGACAGGGCGAACACTGAAGCTTTCTTT	CASNNRDRANTEAFF
-	-	TRBV5-1	15	TRBJ1-1	TGCGCCAGCAGCGACGTCAACAGTCTGCCCGGTGAAGCTTTCTTT	CASSDVNSLPGEAFF
-	-	TRBV19	13	TRBJ1-1	TGTGCCAGTGGCCCAGGAATGAAGACTGAAGCTTTCTTT	CASGPGMKTEAFF
-	-	TRBV7-2	16	TRBJ2-5	TGTGCCAGCAGCTTAGTCGTTCGGCAGTTCCAAGAGACCCAGTACTTC	CASSLVVRQFQETQYF
-	-	TRBV7-2	14	TRBJ2-5	TGTGCCAGCAGCTTAGGCTGGACAATCGAGACCCAGTACTTC	CASSLGWTIETQYF
-	-	TRBV28	15	TRBJ1-2	TGTGCCAGCAGTTTGACAGGTGGTTTCCAATATGGCTACACCTTC	CASSLTGGFQYGYTF
-	once	TRBV5-1	13	TRBJ2-2	TGCGCCAGCAGCTTCCTAGCTACCGGGGAGCTGTTTTTT	CASSFLATGELFF
-	-	TRBV4-3	15	TRBJ1-5	TGCGCCAGTGCGGTATCGACAGTACTCAATCAGCCCCAGCATTTT	CASAVSTVLNQPQHF
-	-	TRBV5-4	14	TRBJ2-5	TGTGCCAGCAGCTTGAGTCTCCGAGGAGAGACCCAGTACTTC	CASSLSLRGETQYF
-	-	TRBV5-1	13	TRBJ2-1	TGCGCCAGCAACAGGGACGGGAGGAATGAGCAGTTCTTC	CASNRDGRNEQFF
-	-	TRBV30	13	TRBJ2-3	TGTGCCTGGGGGGACTTTCCCACAGATACGCAGTATTTT	CAWGDFPTDTQYF
-	-	TRBV27	14	TRBJ2-7	TGTGCCAGCAGTTTGGCAGGGCCTCCCTACGAGCAGTACTTC	CASSLAGPPYEQYF
TRBD1	-	TRBV6-1	12	TRBJ2-5	TGTGCCAGCGGACAGGGGGCCGGGACCCAGTACTTC	CASGQGAGTQYF
-	-	TRBV29-1	14	TRBJ2-1	TGCAGCGTTCAGGGGTGGAAGTCCTACAATGAGCAGTTCTTC	CSVQGWKSYNEQFF
-	-	TRBV7-2	16	TRBJ2-7	TGTGCCAGCAGCTTAGAGGTCTCCGGGACTGCCTACGAGCAGTACTTC	CASSLEVSGTAYEQYF
TRBD1	-	TRBV19	15	TRBJ2-7	TGTGCCAGTAGGAGACAGGGGGCGAGCTCCTACGAGCAGTACTTC	CASRRQGASSYEQYF
-	-	TRBV5-6	14	TRBJ2-7	TGTGCCAGCAGCCCCGGTGGGGCCCTACTCGAGCAGTACTTC	CASSPGGALLEQYF
-	-	TRBV4-3	14	TRBJ1-2	TGCGCCAGCAGCCAAGATCTGGGAGTGGGGGGCTACACCTTC	CASSQDLGVGGYTF
-	-	TRBV4-1	17	TRBJ2-7	TGCGCCAGCAGCCAAGAGTCCCGCGGCCCCTTGGGGTACGAGCAGTACTTC	CASSQESRGPLGYEQYF
TRBD1	once	TRBV11-2	16	TRBJ1-1	TGTGCCAGCAGCTCACGGTCCCGGGACAGGAACACTGAAGCTTTCTTT	CASSSRSRDRNTEAFF
-	-	TRBV5-1	15	TRBJ2-2	TGCGCCAGCAGCTCAGGGGGGGCGAACACCGGGGAGCTGTTTTTT	CASSSGGANTGELFF
-	-	TRBV6-1	12	TRBJ1-2	TGTGCCAGCAGTGGCAGCAGCTATGGCTACACCTTC	CASSGSSYGYTF
-	-	TRBV29-1	13	TRBJ1-3	TGCAGCGCACGGGGAGGGAGCCTGGACACCATATATTTT	CSARGGSLDTIYF
-	-	TRBV5-8	12	TRBJ2-3	TGTGCCAGCAGCTCCAGGGAGTATACGCAGTATTTT	CASSSREYTQYF
-	few	TRBV18	16	TRBJ1-5	TGTGCCAGCTCAAGCCGCGGAAAAAGAGTTAATCAGCCCCAGCATTTT	CASSSRGKRVNQPQHF
-	-	TRBV10-1	13	TRBJ2-1	TGCGCCAGCAGTGAGACGGGGAATCGAGAGCAGTTCTTC	CASSETGNREQFF